These T cell receptor beta chains were read from a single sample in a study of CD8 T cells in ankylosing spondylitis. TCRdb ran MiXCR on the 5' RACE reads and lists one entry per CDR3 protein. Of about 200,000 distinct CDR3 sequences in the sample, around 13% are singletons; the top ten hold approximately 15%. Sequenced material: blood, either unsorted or a sorted T cell fraction (not recorded which). These receptors were collected from a male donor with ankylosing spondylitis or in good health (not recorded which). Both conserved end residues are part of each CDR3. The order of the fields is clone size, CDR3 length, J gene, V gene, CDR3 protein. Not all rows give a size; the values are once, few, many and, for expanded clones, a class.

clone_size: -
cdr3_length: 13
j_call: TRBJ2-3
v_call: TRBV15
cdr3_aa: CATSSGSTDTQYF

clone_size: -
cdr3_length: 14
j_call: TRBJ2-1
v_call: TRBV7-2
cdr3_aa: CASREGLLYNEQFF

clone_size: -
cdr3_length: 16
j_call: TRBJ2-2
v_call: TRBV12-3/TRBV12-4
cdr3_aa: CASSRGREPNTGELFF

clone_size: many
cdr3_length: 18
j_call: TRBJ2-1
v_call: TRBV10-3
cdr3_aa: CAISDYIPTGYSYNEQFF

clone_size: few
cdr3_length: 14
j_call: TRBJ2-1
v_call: TRBV12-3/TRBV12-4
cdr3_aa: CASSWGPKGDEQFF

clone_size: few
cdr3_length: 16
j_call: TRBJ2-7
v_call: TRBV10-3
cdr3_aa: CAISGATVPSSYEQYF

clone_size: few
cdr3_length: 13
j_call: TRBJ2-7
v_call: TRBV30
cdr3_aa: CAWATGLNYEQYF

clone_size: few
cdr3_length: 15
j_call: TRBJ2-7
v_call: TRBV6-1
cdr3_aa: CASREGLGSTYEQYF

clone_size: -
cdr3_length: 14
j_call: TRBJ2-3
v_call: TRBV5-4
cdr3_aa: CASSSAGGTDTQYF

clone_size: few
cdr3_length: 13
j_call: TRBJ2-2
v_call: TRBV11-3
cdr3_aa: CASSGGNTGELFF

clone_size: few
cdr3_length: 11
j_call: TRBJ2-7
v_call: TRBV10-3
cdr3_aa: CAISDGGEQYF

clone_size: -
cdr3_length: 14
j_call: TRBJ2-7
v_call: TRBV11-2
cdr3_aa: CASSLGLGMHEQYF

clone_size: -
cdr3_length: 16
j_call: TRBJ2-1
v_call: TRBV5-1
cdr3_aa: CASSFSLAGLRVEQFF

clone_size: -
cdr3_length: 14
j_call: TRBJ2-3
v_call: TRBV4-1
cdr3_aa: CASSQERFADTQYF